This TCR beta chain was sequenced in a study of CD8 T cells in Susac syndrome (dated by TCRdb to between 2018 and 2021). Turning to the overall study: Repertoire sequencing was used to test whether CD8+ T cell activation and differentiation in Susac syndrome was antigen driven.

Notes on this clonotype: The clone's antigen remains unknown. Within one base of it there is no much larger clone, and no base qualities were kept.

Points the paper makes about the study in general: The number of individuals in the TCR sequencing and HLA analysis was acknowledged as relatively small.

Based on the germline V gene, the CDR1 and CDR2 sequences are MNHEY and SVGEGT. The CDR3 contains 14 residues, cysteine and phenylalanine counted. CDR3 DNA only is kept here, 42 bases in frame from base 1. The junction shows trimming of 0 bases on V and 1 base on J, plus 7 bases between the germline ends. Peripheral blood CD8+ and CD4+ T cells from healthy donors, Susac syndrome patients and multiple sclerosis patients were profiled by high-throughput TCR beta sequencing. The healthy donors served as controls matched for age and sex. Bulk CD8+ and CD4+ T cells were purified by magnetic negative isolation, while CD8+ TEMRA cells were enriched using FACS. Blood was collected in EDTA tubes and processed within 24 hours, with PBMCs isolated through density gradient centrifugation. PBMCs intended for TCR sequencing were frozen in liquid nitrogen and were later thawed in a 37 degrees C water bath. Purity of sorted or isolated CD4+, CD8+ and CD8+ TEMRA cells was at least 90%.

RNA was extracted using the RNeasy kit, and about 0.45 to 1 ug of the RNA was reverse transcribed with random hexamers. The immunoSEQ multiplex PCR assay, which covers 54 Vbeta and 13 Jbeta segments, was used to amplify TCR beta CDR3 regions. Bias from PCR amplification was corrected by using a synthetic template baseline for primer optimization and for computational correction. Under the source paper's analysis protocol: Only productive sequences were kept, with reads annotated to V, D and J genes according to IMGT and analyzed in immunoSEQ Analyzer. Clonality was computed as one minus Shannon entropy normalized by log2 of the number of productive unique sequences. Public and private clones were assessed among the 100 most prevalent clones of each patient and control. Clones were defined as Susac-specific when absent from the healthy and MS cohorts, from fewer than 1,200 published viral clones and from other ImmuneACCESS disease sequences. The public reads were reanalyzed by TCRdb: fastp trimming at Q25, MiXCR alignment, in-frame beta chains only. CDR3 protein sequences are deduplicated, and each keeps its most common genes and DNA. None of the V and J calls come from the authors' own analysis; TCRdb made them. The sample has about 190,000 distinct CDR3 sequences on record, 80% to 95% of them singletons. Jointly, the top ten make up approximately 0.098% of the sample.

The sequence is built from TRBV6-2 or TRBV6-3 and TRBJ2-7, with no confidently assigned D gene. This sequence originates from a human donor in good health. Material for sequencing was CD4+ T cells from PBMCs. The CDR3 region reads CASSYSLRSYEQYF. At the DNA level, the sequence is TGTGCCAGCAGTTACTCGCTTAGATCCTACGAGCAGTACTTC.